Listed below are T cell receptor beta chains from one sample, sequenced in a study of Ad26.COV2.S vaccination and SARS-CoV-2 variants. The method was immunoSEQ multiplex PCR; TCRdb's version includes in-frame clones alone and lacks a portion of them. The table has some 250,000 clones, around nine tenths seen once. This specimen was peripheral blood, taken in a trial of Ad26.COV2.S vaccine versus placebo. The receptors here all came from a person aged 18-60 years who received the Ad26.COV2.S COVID-19 vaccine or a placebo. Each CDR3 is given with its conserved first and last residue. D genes are given only for firm matches. Part of the rows lack a size; the others show once, few, many or a class for expanded clones.

clone size: NA; D gene: NA; CDR3 length: 18; J gene: TRBJ2-1; V gene: TRBV7-8; CDR3 protein: CASSLRPGTVSSYNEQFF; CDR3 DNA: TGTGCCAGCAGCCTCCGTCCCGGGACGGTAAGCTCCTACAATGAGCAGTTCTTC
clone size: NA; D gene: NA; CDR3 length: 14; J gene: TRBJ2-3; V gene: TRBV29-1; CDR3 protein: CSVEGGQSTDTQYF; CDR3 DNA: TGCAGCGTCGAGGGTGGACAGAGCACAGATACGCAGTATTTT
clone size: NA; D gene: TRBD1; CDR3 length: 15; J gene: TRBJ1-5; V gene: TRBV6-5; CDR3 protein: CASSSTGSGNQPQHF; CDR3 DNA: TGTGCCAGCAGTTCGACAGGGTCAGGGAATCAGCCCCAGCATTTT
clone size: NA; D gene: NA; CDR3 length: 16; J gene: TRBJ2-3; V gene: TRBV5-4; CDR3 protein: CASSLQGVLGTDTQYF; CDR3 DNA: TGTGCCAGCAGCTTACAGGGTGTCCTGGGAACAGATACGCAGTATTTT
clone size: NA; D gene: NA; CDR3 length: 13; J gene: TRBJ1-2; V gene: TRBV3-1/TRBV3-2; CDR3 protein: CASSRMGNYGYTF; CDR3 DNA: TGTGCCAGCAGCCGCATGGGAAACTATGGCTACACCTTC
clone size: NA; D gene: NA; CDR3 length: 15; J gene: TRBJ1-3; V gene: TRBV7-2; CDR3 protein: CASSVSRVSGNTIYF; CDR3 DNA: TGTGCCAGCAGCGTTTCAAGAGTTTCTGGAAACACCATATATTTT
clone size: NA; D gene: NA; CDR3 length: 16; J gene: TRBJ2-1; V gene: TRBV29-1; CDR3 protein: CSVELYSTGTRNEQFF; CDR3 DNA: TGCAGCGTTGAGCTCTATAGTACCGGGACGCGCAATGAGCAGTTCTTC
clone size: NA; D gene: TRBD1; CDR3 length: 17; J gene: TRBJ1-3; V gene: TRBV28; CDR3 protein: CASSPWTGIPSGNTIYF; CDR3 DNA: TGTGCCAGCAGTCCGTGGACAGGTATACCCTCTGGAAACACCATATATTTT
clone size: NA; D gene: NA; CDR3 length: 15; J gene: TRBJ2-1; V gene: TRBV7-2; CDR3 protein: CASSLVRGTYNEQFF; CDR3 DNA: TGTGCCAGCAGCTTAGTAAGGGGCACCTACAATGAGCAGTTCTTC
clone size: NA; D gene: TRBD1; CDR3 length: 15; J gene: TRBJ1-2; V gene: TRBV6-5; CDR3 protein: CASSYNRGRIDGYTF; CDR3 DNA: TGTGCCAGCAGTTACAACAGGGGGCGGATAGATGGCTACACCTTC
clone size: NA; D gene: NA; CDR3 length: 14; J gene: TRBJ2-7; V gene: TRBV13; CDR3 protein: CASSLGGFSYEQYF; CDR3 DNA: TGTGCCAGCAGCTTAGGGGGATTCTCCTACGAGCAGTACTTC
clone size: NA; D gene: TRBD2; CDR3 length: 17; J gene: TRBJ2-2; V gene: TRBV19; CDR3 protein: CASSMDVAGVSTGELFF; CDR3 DNA: TGTGCCAGTAGTATGGATGTAGCGGGAGTTTCCACCGGGGAGCTGTTTTTT
clone size: few; D gene: NA; CDR3 length: 13; J gene: TRBJ1-1; V gene: TRBV10-3; CDR3 protein: CAISESGNTEAFF; CDR3 DNA: TGTGCCATCAGTGAGTCGGGGAACACTGAAGCTTTCTTT
clone size: NA; D gene: NA; CDR3 length: 13; J gene: TRBJ2-3; V gene: TRBV11-2; CDR3 protein: CASSFVLADTQYF; CDR3 DNA: TGTGCCAGCAGCTTTGTTCTAGCAGATACGCAGTATTTT
clone size: NA; D gene: NA; CDR3 length: 12; J gene: TRBJ1-5; V gene: TRBV30; CDR3 protein: CAWSRGAGPQHF; CDR3 DNA: TGTGCCTGGAGTAGGGGAGCTGGCCCCCAGCATTTT
clone size: NA; D gene: NA; CDR3 length: 16; J gene: TRBJ1-4; V gene: TRBV4-1; CDR3 protein: CASSLVPVYNGEKLFF; CDR3 DNA: TGCGCCAGCAGTCTCGTCCCCGTCTATAACGGGGAAAAACTGTTTTTT
clone size: once; D gene: TRBD1; CDR3 length: 15; J gene: TRBJ2-5; V gene: TRBV7-9; CDR3 protein: CASSPETGGPETQYF; CDR3 DNA: TGTGCCAGCAGCCCCGAGACAGGGGGTCCCGAGACCCAGTACTTC
clone size: NA; D gene: TRBD2; CDR3 length: 17; J gene: TRBJ2-1; V gene: TRBV10-2; CDR3 protein: CASSEVPAGSSYNEQFF; CDR3 DNA: TGCGCCAGCAGTGAGGTCCCAGCGGGGAGCTCCTACAATGAGCAGTTCTTC
clone size: once; D gene: NA; CDR3 length: 13; J gene: TRBJ2-3; V gene: TRBV5-8; CDR3 protein: CASSFQAGDTQYF; CDR3 DNA: TGTGCCAGCAGTTTCCAGGCAGGAGATACGCAGTATTTT
clone size: NA; D gene: NA; CDR3 length: 14; J gene: TRBJ1-6; V gene: TRBV9; CDR3 protein: CASSVWGENSPLHF; CDR3 DNA: TGTGCCAGCAGCGTATGGGGGGAAAATTCACCCCTCCACTTT
clone size: NA; D gene: NA; CDR3 length: 12; J gene: TRBJ1-2; V gene: TRBV12-3/TRBV12-4; CDR3 protein: CASSPPNYGYTF; CDR3 DNA: TGTGCCAGCAGCCCCCCTAACTATGGCTACACCTTC
clone size: NA; D gene: NA; CDR3 length: 13; J gene: TRBJ1-5; V gene: TRBV28; CDR3 protein: CASTQYSNQPQHF; CDR3 DNA: TGTGCCAGCACCCAATATAGCAATCAGCCCCAGCATTTT
clone size: NA; D gene: NA; CDR3 length: 12; J gene: TRBJ1-1; V gene: TRBV6-5; CDR3 protein: CASYGLGTEAFF; CDR3 DNA: TGTGCCAGCTACGGATTGGGGACTGAAGCTTTCTTT
clone size: once; D gene: NA; CDR3 length: 14; J gene: TRBJ1-2; V gene: TRBV5-1; CDR3 protein: CASSLDGRNYGYTF; CDR3 DNA: TGCGCCAGCAGCTTGGATGGACGGAACTATGGCTACACCTTC
clone size: NA; D gene: NA; CDR3 length: 12; J gene: TRBJ2-5; V gene: TRBV7-2; CDR3 protein: CASSSQGKTQYF; CDR3 DNA: TGTGCCAGCAGCTCCCAGGGGAAGACCCAGTACTTC
clone size: NA; D gene: NA; CDR3 length: 16; J gene: TRBJ2-3; V gene: TRBV11-2; CDR3 protein: CASSALPGAGSDTQYF; CDR3 DNA: TGTGCCAGCAGCGCCCTTCCGGGGGCCGGATCAGATACGCAGTATTTT
clone size: NA; D gene: NA; CDR3 length: 17; J gene: TRBJ1-3; V gene: TRBV6-1; CDR3 protein: CASSEEVRVMAGNTIYF; CDR3 DNA: TGTGCCAGCAGTGAAGAAGTCCGGGTTATGGCTGGAAACACCATATATTTT
clone size: NA; D gene: TRBD2; CDR3 length: 13; J gene: TRBJ2-5; V gene: TRBV10-2; CDR3 protein: CASSVLAGETQYF; CDR3 DNA: TGCGCCAGCAGTGTACTAGCGGGGGAGACCCAGTACTTC
clone size: NA; D gene: TRBD1; CDR3 length: 14; J gene: TRBJ1-2; V gene: TRBV30; CDR3 protein: CAWRARGQVYGYTF; CDR3 DNA: TGTGCCTGGAGGGCGAGGGGGCAAGTCTATGGCTACACCTTC
clone size: NA; D gene: TRBD1; CDR3 length: 15; J gene: TRBJ2-1; V gene: TRBV11-2; CDR3 protein: CASSQYNSRQGAQFF; CDR3 DNA: TGTGCCAGCAGCCAATACAATTCCCGACAGGGAGCGCAGTTCTTC
clone size: NA; D gene: TRBD1; CDR3 length: 17; J gene: TRBJ2-3; V gene: TRBV4-3; CDR3 protein: CASSQINRGQGKDTQYF; CDR3 DNA: TGCGCCAGCAGCCAAATAAACCGTGGACAGGGGAAAGATACGCAGTATTTT
clone size: once; D gene: NA; CDR3 length: 12; J gene: TRBJ2-7; V gene: TRBV5-6; CDR3 protein: CASSSDSYEQYF; CDR3 DNA: TGTGCCAGCAGCTCAGACTCCTACGAGCAGTACTTC
clone size: once; D gene: NA; CDR3 length: 15; J gene: TRBJ2-1; V gene: TRBV9; CDR3 protein: CASSVGNPPLGEQFF; CDR3 DNA: TGTGCCAGCAGCGTCGGGAACCCGCCTTTGGGTGAGCAGTTCTTC
clone size: few; D gene: TRBD2; CDR3 length: 17; J gene: TRBJ2-5; V gene: TRBV7-3; CDR3 protein: CASSRGFSGGYQETQYF; CDR3 DNA: TGTGCCAGCAGTCGAGGGTTCAGCGGGGGGTACCAAGAGACCCAGTACTTC
clone size: NA; D gene: NA; CDR3 length: 15; J gene: TRBJ1-5; V gene: TRBV6-1; CDR3 protein: CASSEALGGNQPQHF; CDR3 DNA: TGTGCCAGCAGTGAAGCGCTGGGAGGCAATCAGCCCCAGCATTTT
clone size: once; D gene: NA; CDR3 length: 15; J gene: TRBJ1-4; V gene: TRBV15; CDR3 protein: CATSRLQTLNEKLFF; CDR3 DNA: TGTGCCACCAGCAGACTCCAAACCTTAAATGAAAAACTGTTTTTT
clone size: NA; D gene: NA; CDR3 length: 14; J gene: TRBJ2-7; V gene: TRBV19; CDR3 protein: CASSIGRGDYEQYF; CDR3 DNA: TGTGCCAGTAGTATCGGCAGGGGAGACTACGAGCAGTACTTC
clone size: NA; D gene: TRBD1; CDR3 length: 15; J gene: TRBJ1-5; V gene: TRBV24-1; CDR3 protein: CATSESGTAHQPQHF; CDR3 DNA: TGTGCCACCAGTGAGAGCGGGACAGCTCATCAGCCCCAGCATTTT
clone size: NA; D gene: TRBD1; CDR3 length: 16; J gene: TRBJ1-4; V gene: TRBV28; CDR3 protein: CASSSGGQGNNEKLFF; CDR3 DNA: TGTGCCAGCAGTTCCGGGGGACAGGGTAATAATGAAAAACTGTTTTTT
clone size: NA; D gene: TRBD2; CDR3 length: 15; J gene: TRBJ2-1; V gene: TRBV12-5; CDR3 protein: CASGSGLAGVDEQFF; CDR3 DNA: TGTGCTAGTGGTTCAGGACTAGCGGGAGTGGATGAGCAGTTCTTC